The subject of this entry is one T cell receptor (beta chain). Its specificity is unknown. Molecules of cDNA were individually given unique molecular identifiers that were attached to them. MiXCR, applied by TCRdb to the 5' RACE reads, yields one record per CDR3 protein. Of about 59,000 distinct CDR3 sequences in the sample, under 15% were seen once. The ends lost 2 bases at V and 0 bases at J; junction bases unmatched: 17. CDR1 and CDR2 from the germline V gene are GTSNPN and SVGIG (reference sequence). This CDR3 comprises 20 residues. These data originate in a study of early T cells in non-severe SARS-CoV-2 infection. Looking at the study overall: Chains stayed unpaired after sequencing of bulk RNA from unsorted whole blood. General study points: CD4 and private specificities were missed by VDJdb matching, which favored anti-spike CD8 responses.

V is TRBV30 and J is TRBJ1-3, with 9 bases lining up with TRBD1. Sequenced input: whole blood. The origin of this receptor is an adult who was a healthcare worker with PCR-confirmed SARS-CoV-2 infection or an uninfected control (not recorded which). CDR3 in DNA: TGTGCCTGGAGTCAGATCACAGGGGGCCCTCCCCTCAGCTCTGGAAACACCATATATTTT. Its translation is CAWSQITGGPPLSSGNTIYF.